The clone carrying this T cell receptor (beta chain) was seen many times. Its cognate antigen is unknown. Amplification targeted the TCR beta CDR3 regions, with RNA transcripts as the source material. In the first round, RT-PCR was carried out with HTBI primers, and a multiplex PCR formed the second round. TCRdb reprocessed the multiplex PCR reads via MiXCR and lists one record per CDR3 protein. The table lists roughly 160,000 distinct CDR3 sequences, approximately 38% of them singletons, with roughly 5.2% in the top ten. Germline CDR1 is LGHNA and CDR2 is YSLEER. V was clipped by 0 bases and J by 5 bases, with 19 bases between them. The CDR3 runs 17 residues. This specimen comes from a study of Graves' ophthalmopathy and Graves' hyperthyroidism. The overall study: The study drew peripheral blood at initial diagnosis, before any treatment. Points from the study as a whole: A 13-signature model separated ophthalmopathy from stable hyperthyroidism, just over 85% sensitivity, 65% to 82% specificity.

The TCR originated in a middle-aged woman with Graves' ophthalmopathy. Sequencing was performed on peripheral blood. The rearrangement uses TRBV4-3 and TRBJ2-5, with D unclear. In DNA form, the CDR3 reads TGCGCCAGCAGCCAAGATGCGACCCCGGGCTCGGTGGAGACCCAGTACTTC. Translating it yields CASSQDATPGSVETQYF.